The clone carrying this T cell receptor (beta chain) was found many times. Its matching antigen is unknown. The CDR3 length is 13 residues. Trimming cost V 3 bases and J 2 bases, with 8 bases left between them. The germline CDR1 and CDR2 sequences are MNHEY and SMNVEV (reference sequence). Sorting defined naive CD8 T cells as CD8+CD4-CCR7+CD45RA+. This sample stems from a study of molecular identifiers for immune sequencing clone quantification. About the study: In replicates, RNA taken from approximately 20,000 or 100,000 naive CD8 cells was divided five ways, and four portions underwent sequencing.

The study, taken as a whole, reports: It was shown that clones above 20 RNA copies held over 99% of effector molecules, but under 1% in naive cells.

MiXCR, run by TCRdb on the PCR reads, gives a single entry per CDR3 protein. In the table there are about 39,000 distinct CDR3 sequences, around 18% of which are singletons. The sample comprised naive CD8+ T cells from blood, with Jurkat cell RNA spiked in. As for subset: FACS-sorted CD8+CD4-CCR7+CD45RA+ naive T cells. The V gene is TRBV27, the J gene TRBJ2-7; perhaps D is TRBD1 or TRBD2 (5 bases each). The receptor was isolated from a human donor in good health. Some libraries in this study had Jurkat cell RNA spiked in. CDR3 protein: CASSFSGPYEQYF. The DNA of the CDR3 is TGTGCCAGCAGTTTCTCGGGGCCCTACGAGCAGTACTTC.